A single sample gave rise to the 7 T cell receptor beta chains below, sequenced in a study of shared clonotypes between healthy human individuals. Clones were sequenced by immunoSEQ multiplex PCR, and TCRdb holds only the in-frame ones, with some missing. The table includes more than 600,000 clones, about 92% detected once. CD45RO-negative CD8 cells positively selected for CCR7 made up the naive population, which excluded terminally differentiated effector memory CD45RA+ cells. Specimen: naive CD8+ T cells sorted from blood. The receptors come from a man younger than 45 in good health.

Written as DNA, the CDR3 is TGTGCCTCTGGGCTAGCGGGAGGCCATTTGGCGGACGAGCAGTACTTC. Its translation is CASGLAGGHLADEQYF. The V call is TRBV30, the J call TRBJ2-7; 11 bases are shared with TRBD2. CDR3 length equals 16 residues. CDR1 and CDR2 from the germline V gene are GTSNPN and SVGIG (reference sequence). V lost 7 bases, J lost 5 bases, and 16 bases stayed unmatched.

Remarks on this clone: Other DNA sequences in the same sample also yield this CDR3. This sequence joins TRBV7-9 and TRBJ1-1; D not certain. From germline, CDR1 is SEHNR and CDR2 FQNEAQ (reference sequence). This CDR3 has 12 amino acids. The V end was cut by 2 bases, the J end by 3 bases, with 4 bases between. The DNA for the CDR3 is TGTGCCAGCAGCTTAACGGACACTGAAGCTTTCTTT. It yields the protein CASSLTDTEAFF.

The chain joins TRBV7-8 to TRBJ1-2; 9 positions match TRBD1. V shed 6 bases, J shed 7 bases, and the junction held 6 bases outside the gene matches. The CDR3 covers 13 residues. Per germline, CDR1 SGHVS and CDR2 FQNEAQ. For the CDR3, the DNA is TGTGCCAGCAGTTATACAGGGGGCGGTGGCTACACCTTC. It translates to CASSYTGGGGYTF.

The genes are TRBV23-1 and TRBJ2-7; 14 bases are a match to TRBD2. TRBV23-1 is an open reading frame whose function is uncertain. Losses at the gene ends were 3 bases for V and 0 bases for J; bases not matched to a gene: 13. The CDR3 length is 20 residues. As DNA, the CDR3 is TGCGCCAGCAGTCAGCGACGTCCCGGGACTAGCGGGGGCTCCTCCTACGAGCAGTACTTC. Amino acid sequence: CASSQRRPGTSGGSSYEQYF.

The CDR3 loop reads CASSLAGQGAYEQYF. The DNA for the CDR3 is TGTGCCAGCAGCTTAGCAGGACAGGGGGCATACGAGCAGTACTTC. The chain links TRBV7-8 to TRBJ2-7, with 11 bases that match TRBD1. From germline, CDR1 is SGHVS and CDR2 FQNEAQ. The CDR3 runs 15 residues. Trimming at V came to 0 bases and at J to 4 bases, leaving 2 bases not matched to a gene.

The chain has TRBV10-3 and TRBJ1-1, with 10 bases that match TRBD1. Per germline, CDR1 ENHRY and CDR2 SYGVKD. Trimming took 6 bases from V and 6 from J; bases not matched to a gene: 10. The CDR3 covers 15 residues. CDR3: CAISDPDRGVPEAFF. DNA of the CDR3: TGTGCCATCAGCGACCCGGACAGGGGGGTTCCTGAAGCTTTCTTT.

This chain links TRBV28 with TRBJ2-7, with TRBD2 identical over 9 bases. The CDR3 runs to 15 residues. V lost 1 base and J lost 4; bases outside the gene matches: 5. In germline, CDR1 is MDHEN, CDR2 SYDVKM. The CDR3 loop is CASSLSAGGAYEQYF. The CDR3 nucleotides are TGTGCCAGCAGTTTATCGGCGGGGGGGGCGTACGAGCAGTACTTC.